Each of the 9 T cell receptor beta chains below was sequenced from the same sample in a study of cytomegalovirus exposure and HLA in healthy donors. The PCR ran on 60 Vbeta and 13 Jbeta primers. TCRdb keeps only in-frame clones here, not all; method: immunoSEQ multiplex PCR. The table has 95,000 to 150,000 clones, about 80% seen once. The sample consisted of PBMCs. The receptors derive from a man aged 60 to 69 in good health and CMV-seropositive.

This chain uses TRBV5-1 with TRBJ2-1; 7 nucleotides agree with TRBD1. The germline gives CDR1 SGHRS, CDR2 YFSETQ. Unmatched junction bases numbered 2, after V lost 0 bases and J lost 5 bases. CDR3 length equals 14 residues. The chain's CDR3 is CASSLGDRDNEQFF. CDR3 coding DNA: TGCGCCAGCAGCTTGGGGGACAGAGACAATGAGCAGTTCTTC.

The chain uses TRBV2 and TRBJ2-2, with 10 nucleotides matching TRBD2. V was pared by 6 bases and J by 4 bases, with 8 bases of the junction left unmatched. This CDR3 is built from 16 residues. CDR1 and CDR2 from the germline V gene are SNHLY and FYNNEI. The CDR3 protein is CASRPERGGTTGELFF. Written as DNA, the CDR3 is TGTGCCAGCAGGCCCGAGCGGGGGGGCACCACCGGGGAGCTGTTTTTT.

The chain couples TRBV4-1 to TRBJ2-7; TRBD1 matches at 11 bases. This CDR3 comprises 16 residues. Unmatched junction bases numbered 4, after V lost 0 bases and J lost 3 bases. The germline V gene encodes CDR1 MGHRA and CDR2 YSYEKL. The CDR3 reads CASSQEGGTGGYEQYF. The CDR3 nucleotides read TGCGCCAGCAGCCAAGAGGGGGGGACAGGGGGCTACGAGCAGTACTTC.

The chain recombines TRBV15 with TRBJ2-7; 8 bases map to TRBD2. The V segment lost 3 bases and the J segment 2 bases; nucleotides outside the gene matches: 3. The CDR3 has 14 amino acids. Germline assignment: CDR1 LNHNV and CDR2 YYDKDF (reference sequence). DNA for the CDR3: TGTGCCACCAGCAGCGGGACTAGTACCTACGAGCAGTACTTC. This codes for CATSSGTSTYEQYF.

In its sample, this clone was seen a few times. This specimen includes other DNA sequences encoding the same CDR3. The chain has TRBV18 and TRBJ2-7; 7 bases line up with TRBD1. The CDR3 runs 13 residues. Trimming cost V 6 bases and J 3 bases; bases outside gene matches: 5. Germline V gene sequence: CDR1 KGHSH, CDR2 LQKENI. The CDR3 nucleotides read TGTGCCAGCTCGAGGGACAGAAACTACGAGCAGTACTTC. It codes for CASSRDRNYEQYF.

This rearrangement joins TRBV7-3 to TRBJ2-1, with 11 nucleotides matching TRBD2. Germline V lookup: CDR1 SGHTA, CDR2 FQGTGA. Trimming at V came to 3 bases and at J to 0 bases, leaving 4 bases not matched to a gene. This CDR3 is 17 amino acids long. In nucleotides, the CDR3 is TGTGCCAGCAGCTTGGGCCTAGCGGGGGGCTCCTACAATGAGCAGTTCTTC. This gives the protein CASSLGLAGGSYNEQFF.

The chain uses TRBV30 and TRBJ2-5, with 10 bases identical to TRBD1. TRBJ2-7 explains the end of the DNA better; the J call may be wrong. Germline V gene sequence: CDR1 GTSNPN, CDR2 SVGIG (reference sequence). There are 14 residues in the CDR3. In DNA form, the CDR3 reads TGTGCCTGGAGTCGGGACAGGGGCCCCTACGAGCAGTACTTC. Its translation is CAWSRDRGPYEQYF.

The chain is built from TRBV28 and TRBJ1-1; TRBD1 matches at 8 bases. The ends lost 4 bases at V and 0 bases at J; junction bases unmatched: 4. Germline V gene data show CDR1 as MDHEN and CDR2 as SYDVKM. The CDR3 extends over 15 amino acids. The CDR3 sequence: CASSSRDRMNTEAFF. Here the CDR3 DNA reads TGTGCCAGCAGTTCGAGGGACAGGATGAACACTGAAGCTTTCTTT.

This clone was observed a few times. This sequence joins TRBV28 and TRBJ1-5; a possible D gene is TRBD1 (5 bases). V lost 5 bases to trimming and J lost 2 bases, with 10 bases between them. This CDR3 region has 14 residues. The germline gives CDR1 MDHEN, CDR2 SYDVKM. The CDR3 loop is CASSQGEGNQPQHF. CDR3 nucleotide sequence: TGTGCCAGCAGTCAAGGGGAGGGCAATCAGCCCCAGCATTTT.